This TCR beta chain is drawn from a study of blood T cells in healthy people across ages. For the second PCR, which ran for 7 to 11 cycles, a sample-barcoded 5' primer and a J-beta primer mix were used. TCRdb recomputed calls from the 5' RACE reads with MiXCR, one row per CDR3 protein. The sample lists about 670,000 distinct CDR3 sequences, around 43% occurring once. The V end lost 4 bases, the J end lost 6 bases, and 18 bases lay between the germline ends. This CDR3 has 15 residues. CDR1 and CDR2 (germline): SGHAT, FQNNGV. Each donor's blood draw was around 10 milliliters of peripheral blood. The receptor comes from an older man in good health. The sequencing input was blood. The rearrangement uses TRBV11-2 and TRBJ1-2; a possible D gene is TRBD1 (5 bases). CDR3: CASSSYPGQEDGYTF. The CDR3 nucleotides read TGTGCCAGCAGCTCCTACCCGGGGCAGGAAGATGGCTACACCTTC.